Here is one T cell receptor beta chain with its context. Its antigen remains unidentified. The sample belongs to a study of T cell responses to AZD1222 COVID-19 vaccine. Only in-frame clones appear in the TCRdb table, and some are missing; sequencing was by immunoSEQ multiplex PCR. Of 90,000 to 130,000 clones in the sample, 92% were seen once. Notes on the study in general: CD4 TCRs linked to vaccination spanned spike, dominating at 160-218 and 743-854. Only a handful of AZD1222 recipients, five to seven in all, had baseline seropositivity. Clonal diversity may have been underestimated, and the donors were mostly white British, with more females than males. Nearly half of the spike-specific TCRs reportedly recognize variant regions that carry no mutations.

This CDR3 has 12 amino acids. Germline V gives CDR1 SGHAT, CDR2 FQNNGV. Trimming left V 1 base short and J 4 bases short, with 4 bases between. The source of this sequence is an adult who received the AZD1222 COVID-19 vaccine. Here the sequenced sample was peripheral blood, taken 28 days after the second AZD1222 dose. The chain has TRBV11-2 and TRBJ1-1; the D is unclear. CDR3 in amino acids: CASSLVSTEAFF. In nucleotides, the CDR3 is TGTGCCAGCAGCTTAGTGTCCACTGAAGCTTTCTTT.